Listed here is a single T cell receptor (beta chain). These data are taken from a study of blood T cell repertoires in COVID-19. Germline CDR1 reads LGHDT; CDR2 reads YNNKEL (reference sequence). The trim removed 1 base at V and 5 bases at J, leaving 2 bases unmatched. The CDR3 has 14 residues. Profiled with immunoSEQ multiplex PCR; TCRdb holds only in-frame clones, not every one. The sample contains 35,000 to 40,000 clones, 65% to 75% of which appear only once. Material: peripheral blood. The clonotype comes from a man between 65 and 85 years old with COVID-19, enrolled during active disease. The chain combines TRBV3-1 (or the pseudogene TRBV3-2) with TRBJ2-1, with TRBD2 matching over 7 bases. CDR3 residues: CASSQVGRDNEQFF. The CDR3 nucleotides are TGTGCCAGCAGCCAAGTAGGGAGGGACAATGAGCAGTTCTTC.